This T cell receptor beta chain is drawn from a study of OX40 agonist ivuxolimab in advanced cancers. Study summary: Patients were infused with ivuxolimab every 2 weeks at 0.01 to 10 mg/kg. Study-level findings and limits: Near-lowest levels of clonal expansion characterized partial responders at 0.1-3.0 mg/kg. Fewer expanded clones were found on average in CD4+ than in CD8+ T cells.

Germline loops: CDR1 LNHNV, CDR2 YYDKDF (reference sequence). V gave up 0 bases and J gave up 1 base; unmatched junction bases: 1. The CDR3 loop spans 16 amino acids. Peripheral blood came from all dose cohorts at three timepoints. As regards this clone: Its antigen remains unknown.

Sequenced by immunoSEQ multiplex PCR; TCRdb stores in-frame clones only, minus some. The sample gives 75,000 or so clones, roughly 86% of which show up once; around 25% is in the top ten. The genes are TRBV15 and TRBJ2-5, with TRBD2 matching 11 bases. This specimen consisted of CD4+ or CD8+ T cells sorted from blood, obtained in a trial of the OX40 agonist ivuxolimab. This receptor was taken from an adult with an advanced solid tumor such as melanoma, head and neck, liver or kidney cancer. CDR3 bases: TGTGCCACCAGCAGAGATCTAGCGGGGGGCCAAGAGACCCAGTACTTC. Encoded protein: CATSRDLAGGQETQYF.